The 10 T cell receptor beta chains in this list originate from one sample, sequenced in a study of early T cells in non-severe SARS-CoV-2 infection. MiXCR, applied by TCRdb to the 5' RACE reads, yields one record per CDR3 protein. The profile shows some 50,000 distinct CDR3 sequences, roughly 5% of them singletons. The specimen was whole blood, collected at baseline. These receptors came from an adult who was a healthcare worker with PCR-confirmed SARS-CoV-2 infection or an uninfected control (not recorded which).

This clonotype has just a few counts. The chain has TRBV11-2 and TRBJ2-7; D remains ambiguous. The CDR3 consists of 12 residues. CDR1 and CDR2 (germline): SGHAT, FQNNGV. V dropped 3 bases and J dropped 2 bases, with 5 bases sitting between them. The CDR3 region is CASSFDPYEQYF. For the CDR3, the DNA is TGTGCCAGCAGCTTCGACCCCTACGAGCAGTACTTC.

The chain links TRBV4-1 to TRBJ2-2; 8 bases match TRBD2. There are 19 residues in the CDR3. From germline, CDR1 is MGHRA and CDR2 YSYEKL. The trim removed 6 bases at V and 0 bases at J, leaving 15 bases unmatched. The CDR3 reads CASRHTIPGGRSNTGELFF. CDR3 in DNA: TGCGCCAGCAGACACACAATCCCGGGCGGGAGGTCGAACACCGGGGAGCTGTTTTTT.

This clonotype was observed at least ten times. This chain uses TRBV9 with TRBJ1-1, with D uncertain. CDR3 length: 13 amino acids. V was clipped by 4 bases and J by 0 bases, with 7 bases between them. Germline V gene sequence: CDR1 SGDLS, CDR2 YYNGEE. The CDR3 is CASSSQLNTEAFF. Here the CDR3 DNA reads TGTGCCAGCAGCAGTCAGTTGAACACTGAAGCTTTCTTT. Using reference TRBV9 and TRBJ1-1 for the parts outside the CDR3, the full variable domain is DSGVTQTPKHLITATGQRVTLRCSPRSGDLSVYWYQQSLDQGLQFLIQYYNGEERAKGNILERFSAQQFPDLHSELNLSSLELGDSALYFCASSSQLNTEAFFGQGTRLTVV.

This clonotype appeared a few times. The chain recombines TRBV28 with TRBJ1-5, with 8 bases lining up with TRBD1. J was trimmed by 2 bases and V by 11 bases; bases with no gene match: 5. Germline loops: CDR1 MDHEN, CDR2 SYDVKM. The CDR3 spans 13 residues. The CDR3 region is CASQGAGNQPQHF. Written as DNA, the CDR3 is TGTGCCTCCCAGGGGGCAGGCAATCAGCCCCAGCATTTT.

In this sample, this clonotype turned up many times. The rearrangement uses TRBV4-2 and TRBJ1-5, with TRBD1 as a possible D gene (5 bases). The V end lost 1 base, the J end lost 2 bases, and 9 bases lay between the germline ends. CDR1 and CDR2 from the germline V gene are LGHNA and YNFKEQ. The CDR3 totals 15 residues. In nucleotides, the CDR3 is TGTGCCAGCAGCCAAGTCGGGGGGGGCAATCAGCCCCAGCATTTT. It is translated as CASSQVGGGNQPQHF.

This clonotype was found a few times. The V gene is TRBV7-9, the J gene TRBJ1-3; D gene unclear. The V and J ends lost 3 bases and 0 bases respectively, with 6 bases between them. Per germline, CDR1 SEHNR and CDR2 FQNEAQ (reference sequence). The CDR3 spans 14 residues. CDR3 protein: CASSLGVSGNTIYF. In nucleotides, the CDR3 is TGTGCCAGCAGCTTGGGAGTCTCTGGAAACACCATATATTTT.

Many counts were recorded for this clonotype. V and J are TRBV25-1 and TRBJ2-3; no clear D. CDR1 and CDR2 from the germline V gene are MGHDK and SYGVNS. Trimming removed 6 bases at V and 4 bases at J, with 17 bases between. The CDR3 contains 15 residues. DNA for the CDR3: TGTGCCAGCAGCCCGCAACACCCGCGTGCAGATACGCAGTATTTT. Its translation is CASSPQHPRADTQYF.

V is TRBV7-2 and J is TRBJ2-2; a weak D match, TRBD2 (5 bases). V was clipped by 5 bases and J by 7 bases, with 17 bases between them. Germline CDR1 and CDR2: SGHTA and FQGNSA. The CDR3 length is 15 residues. This CDR3 is CASSPPVGLGGELFF. As DNA, the CDR3 is TGTGCCAGCAGCCCCCCCGTCGGACTTGGCGGGGAGCTGTTTTTT.

This clonotype was seen many times. The chain carries TRBV24-1 and TRBJ2-2; 8 bases agree with TRBD1. The CDR3 spans 16 residues. The germline gives CDR1 KGHDR, CDR2 SFDVKD. Germline trimming cut 1 base from V and 3 bases from J; bases unmatched to any gene: 3. CDR3 residues: CATSDLKQGDTGELFF. In DNA form, the CDR3 reads TGTGCCACCAGTGATTTAAAACAGGGGGACACCGGGGAGCTGTTTTTT.

The gene calls are TRBV29-1 and TRBJ2-7; D gene uncertain. V lost 6 bases, J lost 7 bases, and 10 bases lay in between. In germline, CDR1 is SQVTM, CDR2 ANQGSEA. This CDR3 is built from 10 residues. The CDR3 region has the DNA TGCAGCGTCCGGCTGGAGGAGCAGTACTTC. It codes for CSVRLEEQYF.